This TCR beta chain is drawn from a study of CD8 T cells in Susac syndrome. Reverse transcription used roughly 0.45 to 1 ug RNA and random hexamers. Multiplex PCR with immunoSEQ amplified the TCR beta CDR3 across 54 Vbeta and 13 Jbeta. TCRdb fed the immunoSEQ multiplex PCR reads into MiXCR, producing one record per CDR3 protein. The repertoire holds 180,000 or so distinct CDR3 sequences, 85% to 95% seen once, with approximately 0.1% in the top ten. Trimming took off 4 bases at V and 2 bases at J, with 12 bases between the two ends. Looked up from germline, CDR1 is SQVTM and CDR2 is ANQGSEA. The length of the CDR3 is 13 residues. The controls were healthy donors who were matched for age and sex.

Sequenced sample: CD4+ T cells from PBMCs. The gene calls are TRBV29-1 and TRBJ2-7, with D perhaps TRBD1 or TRBD2 (6 bases each). The TCR originated in a human donor in good health. The CDR3 bases are TGCAGCGTTGCGGGGGCGAATACCTACGAGCAGTACTTC. This encodes CSVAGANTYEQYF.